This T cell receptor beta chain was sequenced for a study of molecular identifiers for immune sequencing clone quantification. There are 13 residues in the CDR3. Germline CDR1 reads SGHDT; CDR2 reads YYEEEE. Trimming stripped 4 bases from V and 11 bases from J, with 18 bases between. TCRdb ran MiXCR on the PCR reads and lists one entry per CDR3 protein. The repertoire includes under 600,000 distinct CDR3 sequences, approximately 25% of them detected once, and under 0.85% sits in the top ten. This chain joins TRBV5-6 and TRBJ1-1; D is uncertain. This receptor was identified in a human donor in good health. Some libraries in this study had Jurkat cell RNA spiked in. What was sequenced was naive CD8+ T cells from blood, with Jurkat cell RNA spiked in. Sample subset: FACS-sorted CD8+CD4-CCR7+CD45RA+ naive T cells. This CDR3 reads CASSRTGGLRAFF. The CDR3 coding sequence is TGTGCCAGCAGCCGTACCGGAGGGTTAAGGGCTTTCTTT.